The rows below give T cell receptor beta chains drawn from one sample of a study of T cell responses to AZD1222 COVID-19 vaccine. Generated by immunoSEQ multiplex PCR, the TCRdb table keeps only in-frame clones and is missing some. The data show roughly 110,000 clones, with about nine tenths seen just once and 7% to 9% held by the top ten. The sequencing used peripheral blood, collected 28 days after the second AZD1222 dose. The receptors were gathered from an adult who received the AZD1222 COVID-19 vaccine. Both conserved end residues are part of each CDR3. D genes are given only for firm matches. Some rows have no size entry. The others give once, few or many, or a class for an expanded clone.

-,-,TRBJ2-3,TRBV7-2,CASSLEGGGLSTDTQYF,TGTGCCAGCAGCTTAGAAGGCGGGGGCCTAAGCACAGATACGCAGTATTTT
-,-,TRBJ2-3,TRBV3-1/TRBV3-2,CASSLGGSTDTQYF,TGTGCCAGCAGCCTGGGGGGAAGCACAGATACGCAGTATTTT
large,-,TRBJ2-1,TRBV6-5,CASSYGGEQFF,TGTGCCAGCAGTTACGGGGGGGAGCAGTTCTTC
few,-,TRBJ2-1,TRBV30,CAWSDGRAGEQFF,TGTGCCTGGAGTGACGGAAGGGCCGGCGAGCAGTTCTTC
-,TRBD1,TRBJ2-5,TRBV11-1,CASSLIRGQGETQYF,TGTGCCAGCAGCTTAATCAGGGGGCAAGGGGAGACCCAGTACTTC
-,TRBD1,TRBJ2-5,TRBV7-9,CASSPSGRTGQETQYF,TGTGCCAGCAGCCCCTCCGGAAGGACAGGGCAGGAGACCCAGTACTTC
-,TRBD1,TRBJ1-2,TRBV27,CASSFAGTAPNYGYTF,TGTGCCAGCAGTTTCGCGGGGACAGCACCTAACTATGGCTACACCTTC
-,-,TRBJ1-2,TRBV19,CASSIAETEYGYTF,TGTGCCAGTAGTATAGCGGAGACCGAGTATGGCTACACCTTC
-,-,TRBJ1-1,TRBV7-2,CASSPGVGRAEAFF,TGTGCCAGCAGCCCCGGGGTGGGTCGGGCTGAAGCTTTCTTT
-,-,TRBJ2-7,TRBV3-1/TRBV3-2,CASSHDTTYEQYF,TGTGCCAGCAGCCACGACACAACCTACGAGCAGTACTTC
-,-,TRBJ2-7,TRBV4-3,CASSQDRLGEQYF,TGCGCCAGCAGCCAAGATAGGCTGGGCGAGCAGTACTTC
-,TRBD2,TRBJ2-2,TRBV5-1,CASSLASGGLNTGELFF,TGCGCCAGCAGCTTGGCTAGCGGGGGCCTGAACACCGGGGAGCTGTTTTTT
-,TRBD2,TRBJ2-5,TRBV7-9,CASTTSVSGETQYF,TGTGCCAGCACAACTAGCGTGTCGGGAGAGACCCAGTACTTC
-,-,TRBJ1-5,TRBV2,CASSVVFNQPQHF,TGTGCCAGCAGTGTTGTCTTTAATCAGCCCCAGCATTTT
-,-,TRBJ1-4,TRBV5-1,CASSPRGNEKLFF,TGCGCCAGCAGCCCCCGGGGTAATGAAAAACTGTTTTTT
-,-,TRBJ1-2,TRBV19,CATSPLTGNRAAVNYGYTF,TGTGCCACTTCCCCCCTAACAGGGAATCGTGCGGCCGTAAACTATGGCTACACCTTC
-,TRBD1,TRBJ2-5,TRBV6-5,CASSYGTVQETQYF,TGTGCCAGCAGTTACGGGACAGTCCAAGAGACCCAGTACTTC
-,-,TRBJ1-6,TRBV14,CASSQWGNSPLHF,TGTGCCAGCAGCCAATGGGGTAATTCACCCCTCCACTTT
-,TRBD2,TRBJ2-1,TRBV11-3,CASSPRGGVNNEQFF,TGTGCCAGCAGCCCGCGGGGGGGAGTTAACAATGAGCAGTTCTTC
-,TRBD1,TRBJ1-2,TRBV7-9,CASSFQGDLTYGYTF,TGTGCCAGCAGCTTCCAGGGGGATCTAACTTATGGCTACACCTTC
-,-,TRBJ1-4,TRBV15,CATSRVGGVAEKLFF,TGTGCCACCAGCAGAGTAGGTGGAGTAGCTGAAAAACTGTTTTTT
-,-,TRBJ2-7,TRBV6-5,CASKGPTSSYEQYF,TGTGCCAGCAAGGGACCGACAAGCTCCTACGAGCAGTACTTC
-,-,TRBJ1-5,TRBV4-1,CASSQGAGGQPQHF,TGCGCCAGCAGCCAAGGGGCAGGAGGTCAGCCCCAGCATTTT
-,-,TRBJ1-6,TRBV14,CASSQISGSPLHF,TGTGCCAGCAGCCAAATCTCGGGTTCACCCCTCCACTTT
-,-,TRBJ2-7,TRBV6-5,CASFSGGGGTYEQYF,TGTGCCAGCTTTTCAGGGGGAGGGGGAACCTACGAGCAGTACTTC